This T cell receptor beta chain originates from a study of spatial heterogeneity in lung cancer. Study conclusions and caveats: Ubiquitous expanded tumor TCRs surfaced in blood more at resection than they did at follow-up.

Time point described: sample taken at primary tumor resection. Researchers sequenced whole RNA taken from tumor, nontumor lung or frozen PBMC without sorting. This clonotype showed up many times. Antigen: not known. MiXCR was run by TCRdb on the 5' RACE reads, yielding one entry per CDR3 protein. Altogether around 37,000 distinct CDR3 sequences are present, less than 9% being singletons, with the ten largest covering 25% to 35%. This specimen consisted of PBMCs, obtained at surgery. The receptor was derived from a female donor with early-stage non-small cell lung cancer.

The CDR3 is CAISKVDPGQGYNEQYF. The CDR3 nucleotides are TGTGCCATCAGTAAAGTTGACCCGGGACAGGGGTACAACGAGCAGTACTTC. The chain employs TRBV10-3 and TRBJ2-7; 10 bases align to TRBD1. CDR1 is ENHRY and CDR2 is SYGVKD in the germline V gene. The V segment lost 5 bases and the J segment 5 bases; nucleotides outside the gene matches: 15. The CDR3 length is 17 residues.